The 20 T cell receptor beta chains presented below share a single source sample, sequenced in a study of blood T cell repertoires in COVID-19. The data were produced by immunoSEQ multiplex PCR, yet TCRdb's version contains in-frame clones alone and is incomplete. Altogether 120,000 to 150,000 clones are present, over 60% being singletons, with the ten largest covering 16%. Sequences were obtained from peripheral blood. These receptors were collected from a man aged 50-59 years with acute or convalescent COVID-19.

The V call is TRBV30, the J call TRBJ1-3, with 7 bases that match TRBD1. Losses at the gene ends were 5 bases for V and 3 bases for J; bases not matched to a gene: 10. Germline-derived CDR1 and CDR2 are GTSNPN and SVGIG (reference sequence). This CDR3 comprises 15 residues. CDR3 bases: TGTGCCTGGGATCGAGACAGGGCTGGTGGAAACACCATATATTTT. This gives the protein CAWDRDRAGGNTIYF.

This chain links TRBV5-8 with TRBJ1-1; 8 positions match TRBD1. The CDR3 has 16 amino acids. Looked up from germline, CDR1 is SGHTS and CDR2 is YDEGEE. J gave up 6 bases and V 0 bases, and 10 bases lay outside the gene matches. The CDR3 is CASSLDTGQGVAEAFF. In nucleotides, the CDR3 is TGTGCCAGCAGCTTGGATACCGGACAGGGTGTCGCTGAAGCTTTCTTT.

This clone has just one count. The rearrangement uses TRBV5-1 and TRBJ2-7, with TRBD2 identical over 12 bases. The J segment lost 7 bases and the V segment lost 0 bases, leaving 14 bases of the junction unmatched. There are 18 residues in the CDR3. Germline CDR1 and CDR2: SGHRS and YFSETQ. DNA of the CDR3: TGCGCCAGCAGCTTGGGAGGACTAGCGGGACCGCCCCAGGGGGAGCAGTACTTC. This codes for CASSLGGLAGPPQGEQYF.

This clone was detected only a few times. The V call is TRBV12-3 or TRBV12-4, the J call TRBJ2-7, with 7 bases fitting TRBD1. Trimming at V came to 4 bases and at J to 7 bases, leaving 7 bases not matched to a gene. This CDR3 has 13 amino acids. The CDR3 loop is CASSSRQGGEQYF. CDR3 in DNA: TGTGCCAGCAGTTCCAGACAGGGTGGGGAGCAGTACTTC.

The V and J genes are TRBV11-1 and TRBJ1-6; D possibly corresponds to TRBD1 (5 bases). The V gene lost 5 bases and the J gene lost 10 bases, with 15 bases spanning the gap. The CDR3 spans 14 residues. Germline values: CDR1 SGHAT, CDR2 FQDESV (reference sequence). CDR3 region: CASSRVGVGSPLHF. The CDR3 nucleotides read TGTGCCAGCAGCCGCGTAGGGGTGGGGTCACCCCTCCACTTT.

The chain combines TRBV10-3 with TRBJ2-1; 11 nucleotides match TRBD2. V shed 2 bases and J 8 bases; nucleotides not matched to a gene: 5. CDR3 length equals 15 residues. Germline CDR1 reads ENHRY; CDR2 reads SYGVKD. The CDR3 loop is CAISEGSSGGYEQFF. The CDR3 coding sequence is TGTGCCATCAGTGAGGGCTCTAGCGGGGGGTATGAGCAGTTCTTC.

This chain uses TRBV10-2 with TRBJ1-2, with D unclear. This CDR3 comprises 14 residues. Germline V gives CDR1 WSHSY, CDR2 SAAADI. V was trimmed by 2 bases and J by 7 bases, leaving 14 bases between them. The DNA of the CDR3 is TGCGCCAGCAGTGAGGGAGGGCCGAAGGGTGGCTACACCTTC. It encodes CASSEGGPKGGYTF.

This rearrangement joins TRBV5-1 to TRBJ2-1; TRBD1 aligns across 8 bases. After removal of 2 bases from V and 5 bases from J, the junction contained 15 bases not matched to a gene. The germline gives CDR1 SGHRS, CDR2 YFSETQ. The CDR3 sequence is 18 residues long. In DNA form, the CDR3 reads TGCGCCAGCAGCTTTAGATTTTCCCAGGGGGCAGGGAACAATGAGCAGTTCTTC. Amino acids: CASSFRFSQGAGNNEQFF.

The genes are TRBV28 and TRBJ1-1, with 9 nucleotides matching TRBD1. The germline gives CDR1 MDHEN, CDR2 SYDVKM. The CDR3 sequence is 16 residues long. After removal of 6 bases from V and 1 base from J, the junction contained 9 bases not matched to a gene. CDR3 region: CASSTLGQGRNTEAFF. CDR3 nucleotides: TGTGCCAGCAGCACGCTCGGACAGGGGAGGAACACTGAAGCTTTCTTT.

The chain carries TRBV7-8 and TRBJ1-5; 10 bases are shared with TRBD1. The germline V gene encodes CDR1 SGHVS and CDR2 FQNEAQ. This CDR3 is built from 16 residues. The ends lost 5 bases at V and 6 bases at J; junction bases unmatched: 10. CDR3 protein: CASSAPGQGTGQPQHF. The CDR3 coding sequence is TGTGCCAGCAGCGCACCGGGACAGGGGACCGGTCAGCCCCAGCATTTT.

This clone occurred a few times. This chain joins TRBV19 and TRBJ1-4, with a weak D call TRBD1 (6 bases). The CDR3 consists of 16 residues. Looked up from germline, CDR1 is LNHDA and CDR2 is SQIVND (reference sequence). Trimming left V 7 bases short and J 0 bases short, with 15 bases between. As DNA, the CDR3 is TGTGCCAGTACTACAGGGTTTAGGGCAACTAATGAAAAACTGTTTTTT. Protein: CASTTGFRATNEKLFF. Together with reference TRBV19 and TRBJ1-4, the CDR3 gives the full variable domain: DGGITQSPKYLFRKEGQNVTLSCEQNLNHDAMYWYRQDPGQGLRLIYYSQIVNDFQKGDIAEGYSVSREKKESFPLTVTSAQKNPTAFYLCASTTGFRATNEKLFFGSGTQLSVL.

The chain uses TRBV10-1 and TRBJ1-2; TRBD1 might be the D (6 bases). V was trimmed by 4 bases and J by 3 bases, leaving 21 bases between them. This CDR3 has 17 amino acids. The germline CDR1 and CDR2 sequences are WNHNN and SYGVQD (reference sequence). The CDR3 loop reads CASSVLRQDRFYYGYTF. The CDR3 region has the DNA TGCGCCAGCAGTGTACTTCGACAGGATCGGTTCTACTATGGCTACACCTTC.

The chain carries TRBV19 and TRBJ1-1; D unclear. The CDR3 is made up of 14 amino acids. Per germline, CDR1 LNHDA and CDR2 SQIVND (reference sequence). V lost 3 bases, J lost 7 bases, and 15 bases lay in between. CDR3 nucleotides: TGTGCCAGTAGTATTTTATCGCTCACGGGTGAAGCTTTCTTT. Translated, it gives CASSILSLTGEAFF.

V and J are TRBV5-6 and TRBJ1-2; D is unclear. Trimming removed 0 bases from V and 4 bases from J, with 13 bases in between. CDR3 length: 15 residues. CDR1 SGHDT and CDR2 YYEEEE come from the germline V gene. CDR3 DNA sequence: TGTGCCAGCAGCTTGGCCGGCGGAGATCCCTATGGCTACACCTTC. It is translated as CASSLAGGDPYGYTF.

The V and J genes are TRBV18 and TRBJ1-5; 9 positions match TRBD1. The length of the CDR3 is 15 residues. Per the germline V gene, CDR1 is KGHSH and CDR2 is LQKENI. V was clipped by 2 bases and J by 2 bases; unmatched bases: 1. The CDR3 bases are TGTGCCAGCTCACCATGGACAGGGGGCAATCAGCCCCAGCATTTT. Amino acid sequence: CASSPWTGGNQPQHF.

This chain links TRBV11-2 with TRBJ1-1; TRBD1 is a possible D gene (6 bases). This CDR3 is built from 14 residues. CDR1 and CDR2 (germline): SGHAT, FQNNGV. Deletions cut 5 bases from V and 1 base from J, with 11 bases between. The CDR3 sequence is CASSRTEQNTEAFF. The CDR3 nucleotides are TGTGCCAGCAGCCGGACAGAACAGAACACTGAAGCTTTCTTT.

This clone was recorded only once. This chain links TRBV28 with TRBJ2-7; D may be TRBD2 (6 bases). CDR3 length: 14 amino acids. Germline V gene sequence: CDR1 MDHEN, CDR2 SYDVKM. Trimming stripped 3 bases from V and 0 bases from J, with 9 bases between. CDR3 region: CASSFAGFSYEQYV. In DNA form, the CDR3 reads TGTGCCAGCAGTTTTGCGGGGTTCTCCTACGAGCAGTACGTC.

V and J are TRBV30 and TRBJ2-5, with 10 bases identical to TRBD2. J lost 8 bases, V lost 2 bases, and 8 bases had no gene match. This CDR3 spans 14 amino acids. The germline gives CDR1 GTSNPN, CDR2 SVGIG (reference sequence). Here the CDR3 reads CAWSSASGGETQYF. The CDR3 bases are TGTGCCTGGAGTTCTGCTAGCGGGGGTGAAACCCAGTACTTC. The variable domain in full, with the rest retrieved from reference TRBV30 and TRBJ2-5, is SQTIHQWPATLVQPVGSPLSLECTVEGTSNPNLYWYRQAAGRGLQLLFYSVGIGQISSEVPQNLSASRPQDRQFILSSKKLLLSDSGFYLCAWSSASGGETQYFGPGTRLLVL.

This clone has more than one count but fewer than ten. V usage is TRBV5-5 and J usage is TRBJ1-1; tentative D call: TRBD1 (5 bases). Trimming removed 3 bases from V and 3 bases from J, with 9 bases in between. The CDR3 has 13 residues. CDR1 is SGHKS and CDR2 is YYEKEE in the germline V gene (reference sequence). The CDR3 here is CASSWRGDTEAFF. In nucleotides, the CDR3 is TGTGCCAGCAGCTGGCGGGGCGACACTGAAGCTTTCTTT.

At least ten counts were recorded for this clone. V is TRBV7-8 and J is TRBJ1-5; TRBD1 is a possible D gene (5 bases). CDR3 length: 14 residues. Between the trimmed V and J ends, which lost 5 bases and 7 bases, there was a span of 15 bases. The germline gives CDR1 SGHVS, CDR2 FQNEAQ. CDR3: CASSPRQTPQPQHF. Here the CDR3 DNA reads TGTGCCAGCAGCCCCAGACAGACTCCCCAGCCCCAGCATTTT.